One T cell receptor (beta chain) is described in this entry. Its target is unknown. A clone one base away is much larger, so this may be a read error. It was with unique molecular identifiers that the TCRbeta library was prepared. TCRdb called the PCR reads again in MiXCR, with one record for every CDR3 protein. The table lists roughly 500,000 distinct CDR3 sequences, under 12% of them singletons. The data derive from a study of T-cell reconstitution after alpha-beta-depleted transplantation in children. Broader study findings: In patients about two months after transplant, alpha-beta T cells reportedly arose from several hundred expanded graft clones. Diversity and T-cell counts at one year after transplant derived mostly from new T cells. The origin of high day-60 TCRbeta diversity in some patients lay in surviving recipient T cells and thymic progenitors.

Germline CDR1 and CDR2: LNHDA and SQIVND (reference sequence). The CDR3 covers 12 residues. V was cut by 8 bases and J by 2 bases, with 10 bases left in between. The TCR originated in a child between 2 and 9 years old with inherited bone marrow failure, due to receive a stem cell transplant. Source: PBMCs, taken before TCRalphabeta/CD19-depleted stem cell transplant. This chain joins TRBV19 and TRBJ2-7, with D possibly TRBD1 on 5 matching bases. CDR3 nucleotides: TGTGCCAGTGCCAGGGCTCCCTACGAGCAGTACTTC. Translating it yields CASARAPYEQYF.